This T cell receptor (beta chain) was sequenced in a study of naive and memory T cell subsets. Study-level results: Over 90% of naive TCR sequences appeared only once after error correction, unlike memory subsets. Naive and memory subsets had different power law exponents for TCR abundance. From naive to CM, EM and EMRA, diversity decreased and Gini increased.

This clonotype occurred a few times. Its antigen is undetermined. The CDR3 covers 17 residues. Trimming took 4 bases from V and 1 from J; bases not matched to a gene: 9. CDR1 is LGHNA, CDR2 YNFKEQ, per germline. The beta constant-region primer was an equimolar mix of two oligonucleotides covering TRBC1 and TRBC2. Nested alpha and beta constant-region primers with the SP2 primer drove four PCR rounds on ligated cDNA. TCRdb reanalysed the UMI-ligation and nested PCR reads using MiXCR and keeps one entry per CDR3 protein. The repertoire holds tens of thousands of distinct CDR3 sequences, with around 13% as singletons.

The specimen was central memory CD4+ T cells from blood. The TCR originated in a human donor in good health. The V gene is TRBV4-2, the J gene TRBJ2-2, with 7 bases identical to TRBD2. This CDR3 is CASSLSGTIKNTGELFF. The CDR3 DNA reads TGTGCCAGCAGCCTTTCCGGGACTATCAAGAACACCGGGGAGCTGTTTTTT.